The rows below give T cell receptor beta chains drawn from one sample of a study of lymphopenia after photon versus proton radiotherapy. Repertoires were generated with immunoSEQ multiplex PCR, while TCRdb's copy carries only in-frame clones and drops some. The sample shows fewer than 20,000 clones, roughly 90% of them seen only once. This specimen was peripheral blood, taken from a patient treated with photon-based radiotherapy. All receptors derive from a woman between 40 and 55 years old with cholangiocarcinoma. Both conserved end residues are trimmed from each CDR3.

V	J	CDR3
TRBV9	TRBJ1-3	ASSVGQLSSGNTIY
TRBV7-8	TRBJ2-3	ASSLEVPRTDTQY
TRBV25-1	TRBJ2-7	ASRGTSQYEQY
TRBV5-1	TRBJ2-2	ASSIRASPILGTSGSTGELF
TRBV30	TRBJ1-1	AWRGQGYRFEDTEAF
TRBV5-6	TRBJ2-7	ASSLDGAFNEQY
TRBV19	TRBJ1-6	ASRAADRQNNSPLH
TRBV2	TRBJ2-3	ASSRLPLHTDTQY
TRBV2	TRBJ2-7	ASSEVGAEQY
TRBV9	TRBJ2-7	ASSPAGGSYEQY
TRBV7-9	TRBJ2-3	ASSYWGRETDTQY
TRBV5-6	TRBJ2-7	ASSLAATGNHEQY
TRBV28	TRBJ1-1	ASIIRGTEAF
TRBV27	TRBJ2-1	ASSLLGVTNEQF
TRBV5-5	TRBJ1-1	ASSFSQGLSTEAF
TRBV7-9	TRBJ2-2	ASRSQRERTGELF
TRBV6-1	TRBJ2-7	ASSESGGGSYEQY
TRBV6-5	TRBJ2-1	ASSYGLDVAHNEQF
TRBV19	TRBJ2-1	ASRTSGGGNEQF
TRBV6-6	TRBJ1-1	ASVLNTEAF
TRBV29-1	TRBJ1-1	SVARGSEAF
TRBV6-1	TRBJ2-2	ASRGTGSTGELF
TRBV11-2	TRBJ2-1	ASSFRIVDEQF
TRBV14	TRBJ2-1	ASSQERGPGDNEQF
TRBV30	TRBJ1-6	AWTLTQNNSPLH
TRBV29-1	TRBJ2-1	SVGGLSYNEQF
TRBV5-1	TRBJ2-7	ASSLAGQGTHEQY
TRBV4-3	TRBJ1-3	ASSQEHRPSGNTIY
TRBV2	TRBJ2-1	ASSEVSGRAGYNEQF
TRBV28	TRBJ1-6	ASSLGQGGSPLH
TRBV5-1	TRBJ2-7	ASSYNRASSYEQY
TRBV11-1	TRBJ1-6	ASKDRANNSPLH
TRBV7-2	TRBJ1-2	ASSSGQIQGYT
TRBV5-5	TRBJ1-2	ASSLTTNYGYT